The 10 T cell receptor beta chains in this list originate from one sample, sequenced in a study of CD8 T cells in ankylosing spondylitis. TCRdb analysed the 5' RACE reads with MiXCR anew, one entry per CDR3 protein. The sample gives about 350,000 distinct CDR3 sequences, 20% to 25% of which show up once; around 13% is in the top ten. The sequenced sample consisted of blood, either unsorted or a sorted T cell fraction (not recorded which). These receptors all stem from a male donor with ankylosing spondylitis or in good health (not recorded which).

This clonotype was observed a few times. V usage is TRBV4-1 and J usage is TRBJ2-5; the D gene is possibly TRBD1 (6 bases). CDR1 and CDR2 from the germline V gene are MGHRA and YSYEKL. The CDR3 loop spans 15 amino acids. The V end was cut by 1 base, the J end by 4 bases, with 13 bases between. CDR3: CASSQATGRGETQYF. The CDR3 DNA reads TGCGCCAGCAGCCAAGCGACAGGAAGGGGAGAGACCCAGTACTTC.

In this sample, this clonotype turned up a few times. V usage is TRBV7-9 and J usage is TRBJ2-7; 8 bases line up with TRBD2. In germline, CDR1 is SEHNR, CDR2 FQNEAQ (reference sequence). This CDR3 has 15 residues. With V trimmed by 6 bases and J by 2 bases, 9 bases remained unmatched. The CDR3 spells CASSHGGALAYEQYF. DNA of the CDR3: TGTGCCAGCAGTCACGGGGGGGCCCTAGCCTACGAGCAGTACTTC.

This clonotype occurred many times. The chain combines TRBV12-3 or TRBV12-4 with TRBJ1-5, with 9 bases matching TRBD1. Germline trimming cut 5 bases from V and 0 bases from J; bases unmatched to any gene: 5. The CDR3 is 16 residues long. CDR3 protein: CASSGGQGYSNQPQHF. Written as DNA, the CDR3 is TGTGCCAGCAGTGGGGGACAGGGCTATAGCAATCAGCCCCAGCATTTT.

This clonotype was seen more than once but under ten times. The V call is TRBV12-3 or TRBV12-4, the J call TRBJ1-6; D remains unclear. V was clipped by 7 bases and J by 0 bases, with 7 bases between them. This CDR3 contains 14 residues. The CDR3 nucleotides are TGTGCCAGCAAGGGTAGCTCCTATAATTCACCCCTCCACTTT. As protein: CASKGSSYNSPLHF.

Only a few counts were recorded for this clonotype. The CDR3 nucleotides read TGTGCCAGCAGCACCGGGTTCACCGGGGAGCTGTTTTTT. It codes for CASSTGFTGELFF. The chain links TRBV5-6 to TRBJ2-2; D not certain. The CDR3 sequence is 13 residues long. The ends were cut back, 4 bases at V and 4 bases at J, with 8 bases in the middle. The V gene's germline CDR1 is SGHDT and CDR2 YYEEEE. Full variable domain (remainder filled in from reference TRBV5-6 and TRBJ2-2): DAGVTQSPTHLIKTRGQQVTLRCSPKSGHDTVSWYQQALGQGPQFIFQYYEEEERQRGNFPDRFSGHQFPNYSSELNVNALLLGDSALYLCASSTGFTGELFFGEGSRLTVL.

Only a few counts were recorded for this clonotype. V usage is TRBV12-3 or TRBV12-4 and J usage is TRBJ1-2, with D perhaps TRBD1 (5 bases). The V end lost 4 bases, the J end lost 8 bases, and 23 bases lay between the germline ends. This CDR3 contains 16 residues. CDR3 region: CASSSSPLGWGGGYTF. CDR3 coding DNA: TGTGCCAGCAGTTCCAGCCCCCTAGGGTGGGGGGGAGGCTACACCTTC.

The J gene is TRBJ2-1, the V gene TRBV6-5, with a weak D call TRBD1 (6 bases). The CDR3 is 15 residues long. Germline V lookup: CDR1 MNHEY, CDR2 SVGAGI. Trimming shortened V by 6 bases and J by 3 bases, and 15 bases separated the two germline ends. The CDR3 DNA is TGTGCCAGCAGCTTCTCGGACAGATTCTACAATGAGCAGTTCTTC. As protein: CASSFSDRFYNEQFF.

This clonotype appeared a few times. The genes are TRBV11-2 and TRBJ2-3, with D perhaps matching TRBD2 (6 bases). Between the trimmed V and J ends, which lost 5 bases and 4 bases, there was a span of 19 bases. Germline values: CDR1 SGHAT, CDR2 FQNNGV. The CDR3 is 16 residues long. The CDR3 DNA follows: TGTGCCAGCAGCCTGAGGGCGGGGTCTTTCTCAGATACGCAGTATTTT. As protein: CASSLRAGSFSDTQYF.

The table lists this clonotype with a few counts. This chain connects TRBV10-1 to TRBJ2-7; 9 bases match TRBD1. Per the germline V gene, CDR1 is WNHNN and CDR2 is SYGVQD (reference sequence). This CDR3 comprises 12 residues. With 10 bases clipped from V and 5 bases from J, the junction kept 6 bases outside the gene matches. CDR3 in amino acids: CATPGQGNEQYF. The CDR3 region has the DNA TGCGCCACCCCGGGACAGGGAAACGAGCAGTACTTC.

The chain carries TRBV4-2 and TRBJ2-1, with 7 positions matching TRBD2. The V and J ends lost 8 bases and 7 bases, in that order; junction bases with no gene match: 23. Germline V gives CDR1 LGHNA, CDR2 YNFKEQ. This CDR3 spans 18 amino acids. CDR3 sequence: CASGPGVSGAAFGNEQFF. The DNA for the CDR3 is TGTGCCAGCGGCCCCGGGGTCAGCGGGGCTGCATTCGGGAATGAGCAGTTCTTC.